Below, 9 T cell receptor beta chains from the same sample are listed, as sequenced in a study of control samples from healthy donors and cancer patients (dated by TCRdb to between 2020 and 2021). Library preparation employed the immunoSEQ multiplex PCR assay. TCRdb stores this immuneACCESS table with in-frame sequences only. Part of the clones is absent; in the studies checked, under half of the shortfall reflects unresolved V genes, and no reason is known for the rest. The sample data list over 85,000 clones, and 93% of these were observed just once. Around 1.5% of the sample belongs to the ten largest clones. The sample comprised blood. The receptors derive from a woman in her 30s in good health.

The chain employs TRBV5-1 and TRBJ2-3; TRBD2 matches 9 bases. Germline V gives CDR1 SGHRS, CDR2 YFSETQ. Losses at the gene ends were 4 bases for V and 0 bases for J; bases not matched to a gene: 3. The CDR3 is made up of 15 amino acids. CDR3 DNA: TGCGCCAGCAGCGAGACTAGCGGTAGCACAGATACGCAGTATTTT. Translated, it gives CASSETSGSTDTQYF.

The DNA of the CDR3 is TGTGCCAGCAACCGGGGCCATACCTACGAGCAGTACTTC. This gives the protein CASNRGHTYEQYF. The chain is built from TRBV28 and TRBJ2-7, with D possibly being TRBD1 or TRBD2 (5 bases each). Trimming shortened V by 7 bases and J by 2 bases, and 12 bases separated the two germline ends. This CDR3 has 13 amino acids. Germline V gives CDR1 MDHEN, CDR2 SYDVKM.

The V gene is TRBV7-8, the J gene TRBJ2-7, with unresolved D. Germline values: CDR1 SGHVS, CDR2 FQNEAQ. Trimming took off 10 bases at V and 1 base at J, with 17 bases between the two ends. CDR3 length: 14 amino acids. CDR3 in amino acids: CATSVGSPSYEQYF. DNA for the CDR3: TGTGCCACCAGTGTAGGATCCCCTTCCTACGAGCAGTACTTC.

The rearrangement uses TRBV3-1 (or the pseudogene TRBV3-2) and TRBJ2-5; D may be TRBD1 or TRBD2 (8 bases each). Germline-derived CDR1 and CDR2 are LGHDT and YNNKEL (reference sequence). Trimming took off 5 bases at V and 5 bases at J, with 21 bases between the two ends. The CDR3 contains 16 residues. The CDR3, as DNA: TGTGCCAGCAGCACTAGCGGACAGGGTGGTAGGGAGACCCAGTACTTC. Translating gives CASSTSGQGGRETQYF.

The V gene is TRBV24-1, the J gene TRBJ1-2; a weak D match, TRBD1 (5 bases). The germline V and J ends were trimmed by 9 bases and 0 bases, with 19 bases remaining between them. Germline V gene data show CDR1 as KGHDR and CDR2 as SFDVKD. The CDR3 spans 16 residues. CDR3 coding DNA: TGTGCCACCGTCCATAAGGGGTGTTCGGCTAACTATGGCTACACCTTC. Its protein product is CATVHKGCSANYGYTF.

The chain couples TRBV3-1 (or the pseudogene TRBV3-2) to TRBJ1-2; 9 bases are shared with TRBD1. Germline values: CDR1 LGHDT, CDR2 YNNKEL (reference sequence). The CDR3 consists of 18 residues. V shed 4 bases, J shed 0 bases, and the junction held 12 bases outside the gene matches. The CDR3 coding sequence is TGTGCCAGCAGCCCTCGCCGACAGGGGGAAATAACTAACTATGGCTACACCTTC. Encoded protein: CASSPRRQGEITNYGYTF.

This chain links TRBV3-1 (or the pseudogene TRBV3-2) with TRBJ1-1, with D unresolved. V lost 1 base to trimming and J lost 2 bases, with 5 bases between them. Germline CDR1 reads LGHDT; CDR2 reads YNNKEL (reference sequence). This CDR3 has 13 amino acids. In nucleotides, the CDR3 is TGTGCCAGCAGCCAAGGGATAAACACTGAAGCTTTCTTT. It is translated as CASSQGINTEAFF.

The J gene is TRBJ2-4, the V gene TRBV5-5; D is perhaps TRBD1 (7 bases). V shed 2 bases and J shed 0 bases, with 18 bases lying between them. Germline-derived CDR1 and CDR2 are SGHKS and YYEKEE (reference sequence). The CDR3 extends over 18 amino acids. The DNA of the CDR3 is TGTGCCAGCAGCTTAAGGGGGCCAGGGGAGGTAGCCAAAAACATTCAGTACTTC. Translated, it gives CASSLRGPGEVAKNIQYF. Full variable domain (remainder filled in from reference TRBV5-5 and TRBJ2-4): DAGVTQSPTHLIKTRGQQVTLRCSPISGHKSVSWYQQVLGQGPQFIFQYYEKEERGRGNFPDRFSARQFPNYSSELNVNALLLGDSALYLCASSLRGPGEVAKNIQYFGAGTRLSVL.

The V call is TRBV28, the J call TRBJ1-2, with D unresolved. This CDR3 region has 15 residues. V was shortened by 5 bases and J by 4 bases, with 17 bases between the two germline ends. CDR1 and CDR2 (germline): MDHEN, SYDVKM. CDR3 loop: CASSPLMDRFYGYTF. The CDR3 DNA reads as TGTGCCAGCAGTCCCCTCATGGACCGCTTCTATGGCTACACCTTC.